This TCR beta chain was recorded in a study of shared clonotypes between healthy human individuals. General study points: Among donors, sharing of clonotypes was expected to be affected by sequencing depth. For naive CD4 cells, roughly 5% of clonotypes were shared across a handful of donors.

Profiling relied on immunoSEQ multiplex PCR, and the TCRdb table lists in-frame clones only, not all of them. The sample holds about 580,000 clones, roughly 98% seen once. Naive CD8 cells were CD45RO-negative, positively selected for CCR7, excluding terminally differentiated effector memory CD45RA+ cells. The germline V gene has CDR1 GTSNPN and CDR2 SVGIG (reference sequence). V lost 1 base and J lost 6, with 9 bases in between. The CDR3 is 12 amino acids. Comment on this clone: What it binds is not known.

The sample taken for sequencing was naive CD8+ T cells sorted from blood. The source is a man under 40 in good health. The chain employs TRBV30 and TRBJ1-2; D uncertain. CDR3 bases: TGTGCCTGGAGTGGACTGTCGAATGGCTACACCTTC. Translating gives CAWSGLSNGYTF. Looking up the rest from reference TRBV30 and TRBJ1-2 gives the full variable domain: SQTIHQWPATLVQPVGSPLSLECTVEGTSNPNLYWYRQAAGRGLQLLFYSVGIGQISSEVPQNLSASRPQDRQFILSSKKLLLSDSGFYLCAWSGLSNGYTFGSGTRLTVV.